The rows below give T cell receptor beta chains drawn from one sample of a study of blood T cell repertoires in COVID-19. Assay: immunoSEQ multiplex PCR; the TCRdb copy retains only in-frame clones and omits some. The table has roughly 290,000 clones, approximately 85% seen once. The sequenced sample was PBMCs or T cells enriched from blood (not recorded which). These receptors were taken from a woman aged 30 to 39 who had recovered from COVID-19. The CDR3 runs from the conserved cysteine through the conserved F or W. D genes are given only for firm matches. Clone size appears in some rows only: once, few, many, or a class for an expanded clone.

J gene,V gene,clone size,D gene,CDR3 DNA,CDR3 protein
TRBJ2-7,TRBV11-2,few,TRBD2,TGTGCCAGCAGTCCACCGGGCGGGGGATACTACGAGCAGTACTTC,CASSPPGGGYYEQYF
TRBJ2-3,TRBV6-5,-,TRBD1,TGTGCCAGCAGCGACAGGGGATTCACAGATACGCAGTATTTT,CASSDRGFTDTQYF
TRBJ2-6,TRBV9,-,TRBD1,TGTGCCAGCAGCGTAGTGGGGACAGGGATAATCCACTCTGGGGCCAACGTCCTGACTTTC,CASSVVGTGIIHSGANVLTF
TRBJ2-7,TRBV14,-,-,TGTGCCAGCAGCCAAAGCAGGAGGTGGCCCTACGAGCAGTACTTC,CASSQSRRWPYEQYF
TRBJ1-2,TRBV19,-,-,TGTGCCAGTAGTGAGGGTCTCGGGGGCTATGGCTACACCTTC,CASSEGLGGYGYTF
TRBJ2-3,TRBV5-1,-,-,TGCGCCAGCAGCCGACTACCCACAGATACGCAGTATTTT,CASSRLPTDTQYF
TRBJ1-1,TRBV6-4,-,-,TGTGCCAGCAGTGACTCGACGGCGGGGAACACTGAAGCTTTCTTT,CASSDSTAGNTEAFF
TRBJ2-7,TRBV27,-,-,TGTGCCAGCAGTTTGGGAGCAAGGAACTACGAGCAGTACTTC,CASSLGARNYEQYF
TRBJ2-5,TRBV6-5,-,-,TGTGCCAGCAGTTACTCGGAGGGGAGGAGGCCCCAGTACTTC,CASSYSEGRRPQYF
TRBJ2-1,TRBV12-3/TRBV12-4,-,-,TGTGCCAGCAGTTTAGGGGGGGGCAAGTTCTTC,CASSLGGGKFF
TRBJ1-4,TRBV5-1,-,-,TGCGCCAGCAGCCCCGGGAGGGCGTCCGTTTCTAATGAAAAACTGTTTTTT,CASSPGRASVSNEKLFF
TRBJ2-7,TRBV9,-,TRBD2,TGTGCCAGCAGCGCCCGGGCTAGCGGAAGCTCCTACGAGCAGTACTTC,CASSARASGSSYEQYF
TRBJ1-1,TRBV11-2,-,-,TGTGCCAGCAGCTTCTCGAGCACTGAAGCTTTCTTT,CASSFSSTEAFF
TRBJ2-1,TRBV7-9,-,TRBD2,TGTGCCAGCAGCCCACACGGACTAGTTGGGTCCTACAATGAGCAGTTCTTC,CASSPHGLVGSYNEQFF
TRBJ1-2,TRBV28,few,TRBD1,TGTGCCAGCAGTTTCCCTACAGGGGCTAACTATGGCTACACCTTC,CASSFPTGANYGYTF
TRBJ1-6,TRBV19,-,TRBD1,TGTGCCAGCCGCTACGGGACAGGGGGCATCTCCTATAATTCACCCCTCCACTTT,CASRYGTGGISYNSPLHF
TRBJ2-1,TRBV14,-,-,TGTGCCAGCAGCCCACCCTGGAGGAGAGCGTACAATGAGCAGTTCTTC,CASSPPWRRAYNEQFF
TRBJ1-4,TRBV2,-,-,TGTGCCAGTCAGGCCCGGGGGAGTGAAAAACTGTTTTTT,CASQARGSEKLFF
TRBJ1-4,TRBV29-1,-,-,TGCAGCGTCACGGGGTTGGCTAATGAAAAACTGTTTTTT,CSVTGLANEKLFF
TRBJ1-6,TRBV20-1,-,TRBD1,TGCAGTGCTAGTCCCGGGACAGGGAATTCACCCCTCCACTTT,CSASPGTGNSPLHF
TRBJ1-6,TRBV6-5,-,-,TGTGCCAGCAGTTATCTGTCTTATAATTCACCCCTCCACTTT,CASSYLSYNSPLHF
TRBJ1-3,TRBV10-1,few,-,TGCGCCAGCAGCCGGGACATCGGAAACACCATATATTTT,CASSRDIGNTIYF
TRBJ2-2,TRBV5-1,-,TRBD2,TGCGCCAGCAGCTTGTCGCGGGGGGCGTATGACACCGGGGAGCTGTTTTTT,CASSLSRGAYDTGELFF
TRBJ2-1,TRBV19,-,-,TGTGCCAGCAGGGGAGTATACAATGAGCAGTTCTTC,CASRGVYNEQFF
TRBJ1-3,TRBV5-1,-,TRBD1,TGCGCCAGCAGCTTGGCTGGACAGGTCTCAAACACCATATATTTT,CASSLAGQVSNTIYF
TRBJ1-4,TRBV2,-,TRBD1,TGTGCCAGCAGCGGAGGGACAGGGAGGGAAAAACTGTTTTTT,CASSGGTGREKLFF
TRBJ2-1,TRBV19,-,-,TGTGCCAGTAGTATTTTAAAGGGGCGGTATGAGCAGTTCTTC,CASSILKGRYEQFF
TRBJ2-1,TRBV28,-,-,TGTGCCAGCGATAGGGGGGGGGCGAACAGGGAGCAGTTCTTC,CASDRGGANREQFF
TRBJ1-4,TRBV5-6,once,TRBD1,TGTGCCAGCAGCTTGACAGGGGGTGAAAAACTGTTTTTT,CASSLTGGEKLFF
TRBJ2-5,TRBV6-2/TRBV6-3,-,-,TGTGCCAGCAGTTATACGCGGGGTCGGGAGACCCAGTACTTC,CASSYTRGRETQYF
TRBJ2-4,TRBV5-4,-,-,TGTGCCAGCAGCCCTAAGGGTCTCACAGGGACCCTAGCCAAAAACATTCAGTACTTC,CASSPKGLTGTLAKNIQYF
TRBJ1-2,TRBV28,-,-,TGTGCCAGCAGTTTATCAGGGGAATTGCTATTCTATGGCTACACCTTC,CASSLSGELLFYGYTF
TRBJ1-1,TRBV11-2,-,-,TGTGCCAGCAGCGAGTCCGGGGACACTGAAGCTTTCTTT,CASSESGDTEAFF
TRBJ1-5,TRBV5-1,-,TRBD1,TGCGCCAGCAGCTCCGATGGACAGGGGAATCAGCCCCAGCATTTT,CASSSDGQGNQPQHF
TRBJ1-5,TRBV24-1,-,-,TGTGCCACCAGTGATTTGCGCGGTCAGCCCCAGCATTTT,CATSDLRGQPQHF
TRBJ2-5,TRBV27,-,-,TGTGCCAGCAGTTTATGGCAGTCAGAGACCCAGTACTTC,CASSLWQSETQYF
TRBJ2-7,TRBV2,-,-,TGTGCCATCGCGACAGCCGCCTACGAGCAGTACTTC,CAIATAAYEQYF
TRBJ2-1,TRBV6-5,-,TRBD1,TGTGCCAGCAGGACAGGGGGTTCCAATGAGCAGTTCTTC,CASRTGGSNEQFF
TRBJ1-5,TRBV5-4,few,-,TGTGCCAGCAGCTTGCAGAGCGGGGCAGGGGTGCGGGATCAGCCCCAGCATTTT,CASSLQSGAGVRDQPQHF
TRBJ1-4,TRBV2,-,-,TGTGCCAGCCAGACTCCAGGGGTCGGGAAGGAAAAACTGTTTTTT,CASQTPGVGKEKLFF
TRBJ2-2,TRBV27,-,-,TGTGCCAGCAGTTGGGGGGGGCGCGGCGGGGAGCTGTTTTTT,CASSWGGRGGELFF
TRBJ2-7,TRBV28,-,-,TGTGCCAGCACCTTGGCAGGTGGGGAGCAGTACTTC,CASTLAGGEQYF
TRBJ2-7,TRBV18,-,-,TGTGCCAGCTCACCAGGAGAGGGCGAGCAGTACTTC,CASSPGEGEQYF
TRBJ1-2,TRBV18,-,-,TGTGCCAGCTCAGGACAGTTCTATGGCTACACCTTC,CASSGQFYGYTF
TRBJ2-5,TRBV4-1,-,TRBD2,TGCGCCAGCAGCCCACCGGGACTAGGGATAGGAGAGACCCAGTACTTC,CASSPPGLGIGETQYF
TRBJ1-5,TRBV19,-,TRBD1,TGTGCCAGTAGGAGGGGGGACAGGGCGGGCAATCAGCCCCAGCATTTT,CASRRGDRAGNQPQHF
TRBJ1-5,TRBV15,-,TRBD1,TGTGCCACCAGCAGAGATAAGGGGGCGGGACAGCCCCAGCATTTT,CATSRDKGAGQPQHF
TRBJ2-7,TRBV15,-,-,TGTGCCACCAGCAGAGGGTCGGGGTATGCCCACGAGCAGTACTTC,CATSRGSGYAHEQYF
TRBJ2-1,TRBV30,-,TRBD2,TGTGCCCGGACAACCCTTAGCGGGGGGTCCTACAATGAGCAGTTCTTC,CARTTLSGGSYNEQFF
TRBJ1-5,TRBV6-1,-,-,TGTGCCAGCAGTGAGTCTCGACTTGGGGGCTATAGCAATCAGCCCCAGCATTTT,CASSESRLGGYSNQPQHF